A selection of T cell receptor beta chains follows, all from one sample in a study of OX40 agonist ivuxolimab in advanced cancers. Profiling relied on immunoSEQ multiplex PCR, and the TCRdb table lists in-frame clones only, not all of them. This repertoire shows about 110,000 clones, 91% found once; its top ten account for about 0.67%. The sample in question was CD4+ or CD8+ T cells sorted from blood, obtained in a trial of the OX40 agonist ivuxolimab. The receptors here all came from an adult with an advanced solid tumor such as melanoma, head and neck, liver or kidney cancer. Each CDR3 is given with its conserved first and last residue. A D gene is named only where the DNA matches it firmly. A clone size is listed for some rows: how often the clone was seen (once, few, many), or a class if it is expanded.

j_call	v_call	cdr3_length	d_call	clone_size	cdr3_aa	cdr3_nt
TRBJ2-7	TRBV4-2	16	-	-	CASSQAGGGASYEQYF	TGTGCCAGCAGCCAAGCAGGAGGGGGCGCTTCCTACGAGCAGTACTTC
TRBJ2-1	TRBV27	18	TRBD2	-	CASSLRLLAGGPVNEQFF	TGTGCCAGCAGCCTAAGGTTACTAGCGGGGGGCCCGGTCAATGAGCAGTTCTTC
TRBJ1-1	TRBV7-2	14	-	-	CASSLSTVNTEAFF	TGTGCCAGCAGCTTATCGACAGTGAACACTGAAGCTTTCTTT
TRBJ1-1	TRBV19	15	-	-	CASSPADTPNTEAFF	TGTGCCAGTAGTCCCGCCGACACCCCTAACACTGAAGCTTTCTTT
TRBJ2-3	TRBV6-5	15	-	-	CASSYSTFSPDTQYF	TGTGCCAGCAGTTACTCGACTTTCTCCCCAGATACGCAGTATTTT
TRBJ1-1	TRBV10-3	18	TRBD1	-	CAISESLGTGGAGTEAFF	TGTGCCATCAGTGAGTCTTTGGGGACAGGGGGCGCGGGAACTGAAGCTTTCTTT
TRBJ1-3	TRBV15	15	-	-	CATSRDPTTGNTIYF	TGTGCCACCAGCAGAGACCCCACTACCGGAAACACCATATATTTT
TRBJ2-5	TRBV2	14	-	-	CASSESLLQETQYF	TGTGCCAGCAGTGAAAGCCTCCTGCAAGAGACCCAGTACTTC
TRBJ1-6	TRBV2	13	-	few	CASSEVRDSPLHF	TGTGCCAGCAGTGAAGTAAGGGATTCACCCCTCCACTTT
TRBJ1-5	TRBV7-8	16	TRBD1	-	CASSLGGGGSNQPQHF	TGTGCCAGCAGCTTAGGAGGGGGCGGAAGCAATCAGCCCCAGCATTTT
TRBJ2-7	TRBV6-6	14	TRBD2	-	CASSWTSGNYEQYF	TGTGCCAGCAGCTGGACTAGCGGAAACTACGAGCAGTACTTC
TRBJ1-3	TRBV5-1	15	TRBD1	-	CASSLGQGVGNTIYF	TGCGCCAGCAGCTTAGGCCAGGGGGTCGGAAACACCATATATTTT
TRBJ1-1	TRBV19	14	-	-	CASRMSALNTEAFF	TGTGCCAGTAGGATGTCAGCTCTGAACACTGAAGCTTTCTTT
TRBJ1-2	TRBV29-1	12	-	-	CSGRESNYGYTF	TGTTCCGGCAGGGAATCGAACTATGGCTACACCTTC
TRBJ1-2	TRBV27	15	-	-	CASSSGQGGNYGYTF	TGTGCCAGCAGTTCTGGTCAGGGTGGAAACTATGGCTACACCTTC
TRBJ2-4	TRBV14	15	-	-	CASSEGHPYKNIQYF	TGTGCCAGCAGCGAGGGACATCCTTACAAAAACATTCAGTACTTC
TRBJ1-5	TRBV18	13	-	few	CASSRGGDQPQHF	TGTGCCAGCTCACGTGGAGGTGATCAGCCCCAGCATTTT
TRBJ1-1	TRBV9	15	-	-	CASSAGQISNSEAFF	TGTGCCAGCAGCGCAGGACAGATTTCGAACAGTGAAGCTTTCTTT
TRBJ2-1	TRBV19	17	TRBD2	-	CASSRFVAGTTVSEQFF	TGTGCCAGTAGTCGATTTGTAGCGGGGACGACCGTCAGTGAGCAGTTCTTC
TRBJ2-7	TRBV9	15	TRBD1	few	CASSPRTGNPYEQYF	TGTGCCAGCAGCCCACGGACAGGGAACCCCTACGAGCAGTACTTC
TRBJ1-2	TRBV5-4	14	-	-	CASSSLVGNYGYTF	TGTGCCAGCAGCTCCCTGGTGGGAAACTATGGCTACACCTTC
TRBJ2-2	TRBV6-5	13	TRBD2	-	CASGSGTTGELFF	TGTGCCAGCGGTAGCGGGACTACAGGGGAGCTGTTTTTT
TRBJ1-1	TRBV7-9	14	TRBD1	-	CASSSRDRPREAFF	TGTGCCAGCAGCTCCCGGGACAGACCTCGTGAAGCTTTCTTT
TRBJ1-2	TRBV6-5	13	-	-	CASSAGTGYGYTF	TGTGCCAGCAGCGCCGGGACTGGGTATGGCTACACCTTC
TRBJ2-7	TRBV6-1	14	-	-	CASSVRAESYEQYF	TGTGCCAGCAGTGTTCGGGCCGAATCCTACGAGCAGTACTTC
TRBJ1-2	TRBV19	12	-	-	CASSPLGGGYTF	TGTGCCAGTAGTCCTCTCGGGGGAGGCTACACCTTC
TRBJ2-3	TRBV7-8	13	-	-	CASMRSRADTQYF	TGTGCCAGCATGAGGTCCAGGGCAGATACGCAGTATTTT
TRBJ2-7	TRBV19	14	TRBD2	-	CASERDYGGYEQYF	TGTGCCAGTGAGAGGGACTATGGGGGCTACGAGCAGTACTTC
TRBJ2-6	TRBV13	15	-	-	CASSLRDSGANVLTF	TGTGCCAGCAGCCTTAGGGATTCTGGGGCCAACGTCCTGACTTTC
TRBJ2-3	TRBV10-2	16	TRBD2	-	CASRSPSGKGADTQYF	TGCGCCAGCAGGTCCCCTAGCGGGAAGGGGGCAGATACGCAGTATTTT
TRBJ2-3	TRBV9	16	-	-	CASSVAPTPSTDTQYF	TGTGCCAGCAGCGTAGCTCCAACACCAAGCACAGATACGCAGTATTTT
TRBJ1-3	TRBV29-1	15	TRBD1	-	CSVGDRSNSGNTIYF	TGCAGCGTTGGGGACAGGTCCAACTCTGGAAACACCATATATTTT
TRBJ2-5	TRBV10-2	12	TRBD2	once	CASSRAGAVGDF	TGCGCCAGCAGCCGAGCGGGGGCCGTCGGGGACTTC
TRBJ2-7	TRBV27	14	TRBD1	-	CASSRDRSSYEQYF	TGTGCCAGCAGTAGGGACAGGAGCTCCTACGAGCAGTACTTC
TRBJ2-3	TRBV9	16	TRBD2	-	CASSPLGREVTDTQYF	TGTGCCAGCAGCCCCCTTGGGCGGGAGGTAACAGATACGCAGTATTTT
TRBJ1-2	TRBV9	17	TRBD1	-	CASSARDRGLLNYGYTF	TGTGCCAGCAGCGCCCGGGACAGGGGCCTATTAAACTATGGCTACACCTTC
TRBJ2-2	TRBV4-2	18	-	-	CASSQDESRYPNTGELFF	TGTGCCAGCAGCCAAGACGAATCGAGATATCCGAACACCGGGGAGCTGTTTTTT
TRBJ2-3	TRBV6-1	15	TRBD1	-	CASSERTGGIDTQYF	TGTGCCAGCAGTGAAAGGACAGGTGGTATAGATACGCAGTATTTT
TRBJ2-7	TRBV11-3	17	TRBD2	-	CASSLDLMAGGPWEQYF	TGTGCCAGCAGCTTAGATCTCATGGCGGGAGGGCCGTGGGAGCAGTACTTC
TRBJ1-1	TRBV19	16	-	-	CASSIKITLGNTEAFF	TGTGCCAGTAGTATCAAGATCACGCTGGGAAACACTGAAGCTTTCTTT
TRBJ2-1	TRBV6-1	20	TRBD2	-	CASSGILPGLAAKSYNEQFF	TGTGCCAGCAGTGGCATTCTTCCGGGACTAGCGGCGAAGTCCTACAATGAGCAGTTCTTC
TRBJ1-5	TRBV18	13	-	-	CASSPRGDQPQHF	TGTGCCAGCTCACCAAGGGGAGACCAGCCCCAGCATTTT
TRBJ1-2	TRBV5-4	13	-	-	CASSLGNNYGYTF	TGTGCCAGCAGCTTGGGCAATAACTATGGCTACACCTTC
TRBJ2-7	TRBV5-1	16	TRBD1	-	CASSLEAGGGGYEQYF	TGCGCCAGCAGCTTGGAGGCAGGGGGTGGAGGTTACGAGCAGTACTTC
TRBJ2-1	TRBV19	14	-	-	CASSRLVVDNEQFF	TGTGCCAGTAGTCGGCTGGTGGTCGACAATGAGCAGTTCTTC
TRBJ2-1	TRBV7-8	15	-	-	CASTVRGLSYNEQFF	TGTGCCAGCACCGTTCGGGGGCTATCCTACAATGAGCAGTTCTTC